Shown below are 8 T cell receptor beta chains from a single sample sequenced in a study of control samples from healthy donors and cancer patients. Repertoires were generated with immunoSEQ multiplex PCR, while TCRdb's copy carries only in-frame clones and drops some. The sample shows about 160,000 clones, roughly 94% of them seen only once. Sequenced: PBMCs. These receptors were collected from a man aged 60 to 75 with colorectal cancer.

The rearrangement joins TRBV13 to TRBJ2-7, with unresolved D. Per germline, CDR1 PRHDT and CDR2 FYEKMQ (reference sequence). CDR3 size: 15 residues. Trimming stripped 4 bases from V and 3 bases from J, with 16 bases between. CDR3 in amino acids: CASSSRGFGDYEQYF. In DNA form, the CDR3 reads TGTGCCAGCAGCTCTAGAGGTTTTGGGGACTACGAGCAGTACTTC.

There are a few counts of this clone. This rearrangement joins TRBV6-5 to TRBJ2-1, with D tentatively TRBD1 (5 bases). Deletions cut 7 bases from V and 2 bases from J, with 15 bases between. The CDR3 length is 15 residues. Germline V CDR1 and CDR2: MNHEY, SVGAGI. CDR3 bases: TGTGCCAGCAACAAAATCAGGGATGCCTACAATGAGCAGTTCTTC. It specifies CASNKIRDAYNEQFF.

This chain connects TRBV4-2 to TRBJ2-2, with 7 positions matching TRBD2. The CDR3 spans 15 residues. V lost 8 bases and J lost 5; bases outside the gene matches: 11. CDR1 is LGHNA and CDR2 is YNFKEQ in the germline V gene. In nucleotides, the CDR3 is TGTGCCAGCCGAAGGGTAGCGGGTGAGACCGGGGAGCTGTTTTTT. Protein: CASRRVAGETGELFF.

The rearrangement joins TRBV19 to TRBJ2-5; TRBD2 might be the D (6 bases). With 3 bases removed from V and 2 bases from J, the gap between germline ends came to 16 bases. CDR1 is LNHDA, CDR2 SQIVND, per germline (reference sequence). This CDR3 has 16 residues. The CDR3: CASSIFWAGQQETQYF. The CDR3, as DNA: TGTGCCAGTAGTATCTTCTGGGCGGGGCAGCAAGAGACCCAGTACTTC.

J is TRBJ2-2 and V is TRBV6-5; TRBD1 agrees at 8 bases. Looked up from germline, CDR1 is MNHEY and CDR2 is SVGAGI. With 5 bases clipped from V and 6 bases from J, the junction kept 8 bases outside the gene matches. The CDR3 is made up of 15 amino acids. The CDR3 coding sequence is TGTGCCAGCAGTCAGACGACAGGGGCCGCCGGGGAGCTGTTTTTT. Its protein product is CASSQTTGAAGELFF.

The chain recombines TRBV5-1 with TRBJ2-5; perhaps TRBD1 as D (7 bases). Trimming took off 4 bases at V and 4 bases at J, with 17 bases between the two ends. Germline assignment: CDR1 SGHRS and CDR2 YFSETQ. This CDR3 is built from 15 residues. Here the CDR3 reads CASSGGTAGGETQYF. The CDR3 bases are TGCGCCAGCAGCGGAGGGACAGCCGGAGGAGAGACCCAGTACTTC.

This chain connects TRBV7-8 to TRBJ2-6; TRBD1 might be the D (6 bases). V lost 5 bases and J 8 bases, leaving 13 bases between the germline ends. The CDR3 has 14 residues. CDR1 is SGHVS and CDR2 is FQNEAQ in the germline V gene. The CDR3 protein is CASSPNRASNVLTF. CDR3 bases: TGTGCCAGCAGCCCCAACAGGGCGTCCAACGTCCTGACTTTC.

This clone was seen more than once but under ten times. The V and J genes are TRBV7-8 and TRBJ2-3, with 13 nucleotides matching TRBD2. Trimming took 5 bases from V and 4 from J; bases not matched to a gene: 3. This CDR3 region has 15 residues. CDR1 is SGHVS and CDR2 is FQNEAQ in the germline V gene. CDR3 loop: CASSPTSGGADTQYF. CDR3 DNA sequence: TGTGCCAGCAGCCCCACTAGCGGGGGGGCAGATACGCAGTATTTT.